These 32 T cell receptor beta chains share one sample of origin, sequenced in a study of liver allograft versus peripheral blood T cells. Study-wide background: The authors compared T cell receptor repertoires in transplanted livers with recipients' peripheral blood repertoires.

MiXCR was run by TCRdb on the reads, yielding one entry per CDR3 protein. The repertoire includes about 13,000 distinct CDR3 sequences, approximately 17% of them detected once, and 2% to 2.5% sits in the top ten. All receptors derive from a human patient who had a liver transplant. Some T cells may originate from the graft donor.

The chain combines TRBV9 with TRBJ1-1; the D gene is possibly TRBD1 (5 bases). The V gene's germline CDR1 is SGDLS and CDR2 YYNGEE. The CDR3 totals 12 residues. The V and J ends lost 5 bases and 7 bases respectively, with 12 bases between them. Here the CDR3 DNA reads TGTGCCAGCAGTTCAGAGGGGTATGAAGCTTTCTTT. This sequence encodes CASSSEGYEAFF.

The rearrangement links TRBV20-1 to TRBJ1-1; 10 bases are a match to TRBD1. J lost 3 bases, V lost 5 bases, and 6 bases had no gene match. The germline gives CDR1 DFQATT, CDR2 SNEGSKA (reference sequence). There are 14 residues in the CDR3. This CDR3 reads CSAGDRGRYTEAFF. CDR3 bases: TGCAGTGCTGGGGACAGGGGTCGGTACACTGAAGCTTTCTTT.

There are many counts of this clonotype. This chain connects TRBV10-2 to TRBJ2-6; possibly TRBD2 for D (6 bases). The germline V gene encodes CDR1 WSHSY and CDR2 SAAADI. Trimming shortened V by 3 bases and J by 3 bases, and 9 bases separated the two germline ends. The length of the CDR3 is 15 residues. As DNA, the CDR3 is TGCGCCAGCAGTGACCCCGGGAGTGGGGCCAACGTCCTGACTTTC. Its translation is CASSDPGSGANVLTF.

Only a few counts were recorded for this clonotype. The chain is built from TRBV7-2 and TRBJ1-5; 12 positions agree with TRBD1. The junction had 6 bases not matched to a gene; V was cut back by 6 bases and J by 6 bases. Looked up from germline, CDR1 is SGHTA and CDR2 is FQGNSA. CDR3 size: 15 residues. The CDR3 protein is CASSLGQGAIQPQHF. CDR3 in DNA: TGTGCCAGCAGTTTGGGACAGGGGGCTATTCAGCCCCAGCATTTT.

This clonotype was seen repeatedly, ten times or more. CDR3 DNA sequence: TGTGCCAGCAGCTCGAGGACAGGGTGGGCTTCCGGGGAGCTGTTTTTT. It is translated as CASSSRTGWASGELFF. The chain carries TRBV6-2 or TRBV6-3 and TRBJ2-2; 8 bases fit TRBD1. This CDR3 is 16 amino acids long. Germline V gives CDR1 MNHEY, CDR2 SVGEGT. V was clipped by 6 bases and J by 6 bases; unmatched bases: 12.

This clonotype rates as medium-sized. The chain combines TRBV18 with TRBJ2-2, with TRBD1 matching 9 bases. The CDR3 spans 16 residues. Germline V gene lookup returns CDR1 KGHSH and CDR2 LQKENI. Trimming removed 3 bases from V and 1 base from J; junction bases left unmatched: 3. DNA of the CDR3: TGTGCCAGCTCACCGGGACAGGGCGGGAACACCGGGGAGCTGTTTTTT. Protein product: CASSPGQGGNTGELFF.

CDR3 sequence reads: CSALTRGATGELFF. The CDR3 DNA reads TGCAGTGCCTTAACTCGGGGGGCCACCGGGGAGCTGTTTTTT. The chain combines TRBV20-1 with TRBJ2-2; D may be TRBD2 (7 bases). Trimming pared 6 bases from V and 4 bases from J, leaving 15 bases between. This CDR3 is built from 14 residues. Germline assignment: CDR1 DFQATT and CDR2 SNEGSKA (reference sequence).

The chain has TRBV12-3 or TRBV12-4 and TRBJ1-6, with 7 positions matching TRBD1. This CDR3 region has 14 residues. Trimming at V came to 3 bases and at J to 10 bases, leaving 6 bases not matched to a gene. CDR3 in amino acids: CASSLTGRASPLHF. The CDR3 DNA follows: TGTGCCAGCAGTTTGACAGGGCGGGCCTCACCCCTCCACTTT.

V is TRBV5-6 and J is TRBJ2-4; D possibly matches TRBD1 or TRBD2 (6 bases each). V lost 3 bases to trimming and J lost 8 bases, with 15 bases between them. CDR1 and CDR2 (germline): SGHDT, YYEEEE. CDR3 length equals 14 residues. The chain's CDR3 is CASSSLSGADIQYF. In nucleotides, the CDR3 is TGTGCCAGCAGCTCCCTCTCGGGGGCAGACATTCAGTACTTC.

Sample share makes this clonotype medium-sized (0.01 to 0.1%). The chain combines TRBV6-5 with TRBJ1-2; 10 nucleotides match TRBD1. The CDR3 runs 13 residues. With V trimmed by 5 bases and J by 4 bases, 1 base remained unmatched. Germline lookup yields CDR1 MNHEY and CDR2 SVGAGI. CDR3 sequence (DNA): TGTGCCAGCAGTGGACAGGGGGTCTATGGCTACACCTTC. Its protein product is CASSGQGVYGYTF.

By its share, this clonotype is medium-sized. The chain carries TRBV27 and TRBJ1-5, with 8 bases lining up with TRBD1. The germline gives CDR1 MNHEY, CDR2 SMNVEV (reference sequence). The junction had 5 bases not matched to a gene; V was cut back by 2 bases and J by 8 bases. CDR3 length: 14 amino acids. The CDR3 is CASSLTGGVEPQHF. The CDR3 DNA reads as TGTGCCAGCAGTTTAACAGGGGGGGTGGAGCCCCAGCATTTT.

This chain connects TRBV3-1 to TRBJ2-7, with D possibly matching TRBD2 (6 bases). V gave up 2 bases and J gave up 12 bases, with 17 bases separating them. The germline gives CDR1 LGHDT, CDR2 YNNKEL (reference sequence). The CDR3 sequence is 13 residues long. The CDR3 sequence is CASSQLSGDSWYF. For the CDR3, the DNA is TGTGCCAGCAGCCAACTCTCCGGGGACTCATGGTACTTC.

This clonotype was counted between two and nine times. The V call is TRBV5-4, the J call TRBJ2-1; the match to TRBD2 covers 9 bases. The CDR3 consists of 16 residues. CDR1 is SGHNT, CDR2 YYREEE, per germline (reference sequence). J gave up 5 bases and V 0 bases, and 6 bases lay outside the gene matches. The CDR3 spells CASSLVASGIHNEQFF. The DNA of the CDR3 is TGTGCCAGCAGCTTGGTAGCTAGCGGGATACACAATGAGCAGTTCTTC.

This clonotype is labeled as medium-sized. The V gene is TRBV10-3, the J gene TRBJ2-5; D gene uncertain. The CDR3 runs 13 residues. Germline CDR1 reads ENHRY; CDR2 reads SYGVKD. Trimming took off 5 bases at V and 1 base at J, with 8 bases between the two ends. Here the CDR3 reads CAISLGRQETQYF. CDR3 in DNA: TGTGCCATCAGTCTCGGACGCCAAGAGACCCAGTACTTC.

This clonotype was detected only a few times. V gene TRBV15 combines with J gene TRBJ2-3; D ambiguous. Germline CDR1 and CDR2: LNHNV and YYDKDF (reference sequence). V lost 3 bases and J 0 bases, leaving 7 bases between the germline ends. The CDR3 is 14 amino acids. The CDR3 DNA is TGTGCCACCAGCAGTCCGGAGAGCACAGATACGCAGTATTTT. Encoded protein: CATSSPESTDTQYF.

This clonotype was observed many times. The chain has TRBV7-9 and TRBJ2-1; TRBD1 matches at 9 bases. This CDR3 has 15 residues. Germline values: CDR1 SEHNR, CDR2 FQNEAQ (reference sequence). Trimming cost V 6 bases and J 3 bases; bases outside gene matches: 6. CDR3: CASSFRQGVYNEQFF. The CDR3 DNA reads TGTGCCAGCAGTTTTAGACAGGGGGTCTACAATGAGCAGTTCTTC.

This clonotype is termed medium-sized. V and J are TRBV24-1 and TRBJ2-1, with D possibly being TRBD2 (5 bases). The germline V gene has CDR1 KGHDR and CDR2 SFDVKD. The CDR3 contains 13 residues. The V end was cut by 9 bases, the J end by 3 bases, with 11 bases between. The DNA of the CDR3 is TGTGCCACCGCCGGAGGAAACTACAATGAGCAGTTCTTC. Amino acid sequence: CATAGGNYNEQFF.

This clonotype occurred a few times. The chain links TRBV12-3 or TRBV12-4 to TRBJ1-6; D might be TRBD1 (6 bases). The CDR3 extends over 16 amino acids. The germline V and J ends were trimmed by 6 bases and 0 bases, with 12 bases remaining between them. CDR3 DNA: TGTGCCAGCAGGAGACAGGAAAGCTCCTATAATTCACCCCTCCACTTT. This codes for CASRRQESSYNSPLHF.

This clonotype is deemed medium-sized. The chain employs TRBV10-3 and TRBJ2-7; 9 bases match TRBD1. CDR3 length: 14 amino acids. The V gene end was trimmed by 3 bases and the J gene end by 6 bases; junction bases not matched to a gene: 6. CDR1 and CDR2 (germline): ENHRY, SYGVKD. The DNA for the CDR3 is TGTGCCATCAGTGAAGGGACAGGGAGGGGCGAGCAGTACTTC. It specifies CAISEGTGRGEQYF.

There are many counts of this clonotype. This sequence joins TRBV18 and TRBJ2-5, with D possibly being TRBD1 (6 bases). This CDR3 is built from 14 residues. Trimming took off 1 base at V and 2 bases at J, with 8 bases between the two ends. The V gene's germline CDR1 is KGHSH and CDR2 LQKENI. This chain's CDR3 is CASSPLDSQETQYF. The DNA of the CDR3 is TGTGCCAGCTCACCACTGGACAGTCAAGAGACCCAGTACTTC.

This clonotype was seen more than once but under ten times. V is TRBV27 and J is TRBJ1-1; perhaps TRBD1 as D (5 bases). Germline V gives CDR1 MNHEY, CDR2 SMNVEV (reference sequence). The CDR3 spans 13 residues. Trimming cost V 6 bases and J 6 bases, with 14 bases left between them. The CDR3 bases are TGTGCCAGCAGGTATGCAGGGTCGCCTGAAGCTTTCTTT. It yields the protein CASRYAGSPEAFF.

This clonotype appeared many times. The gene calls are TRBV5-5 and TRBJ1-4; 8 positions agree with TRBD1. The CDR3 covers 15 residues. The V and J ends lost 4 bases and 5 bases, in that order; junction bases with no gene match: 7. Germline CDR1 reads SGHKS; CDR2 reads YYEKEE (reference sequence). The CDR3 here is CASSQGTGLNEKLFF. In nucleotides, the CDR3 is TGTGCCAGCAGCCAAGGGACAGGACTAAATGAAAAACTGTTTTTT.

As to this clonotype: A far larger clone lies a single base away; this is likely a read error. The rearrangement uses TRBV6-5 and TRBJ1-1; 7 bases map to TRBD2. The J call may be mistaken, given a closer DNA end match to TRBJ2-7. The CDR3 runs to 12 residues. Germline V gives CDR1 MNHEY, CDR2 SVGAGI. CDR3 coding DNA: TGTGCCAGCAGCCTACTGGGGGGGGAGCAGTACTTC. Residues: CASSLLGGEQYF.

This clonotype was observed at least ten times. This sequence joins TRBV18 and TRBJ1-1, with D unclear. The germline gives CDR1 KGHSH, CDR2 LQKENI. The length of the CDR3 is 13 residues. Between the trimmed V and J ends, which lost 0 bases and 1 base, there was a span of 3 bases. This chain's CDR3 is CASSPPGNTEAFF. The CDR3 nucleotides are TGTGCCAGCTCACCACCGGGGAACACTGAAGCTTTCTTT.

CDR3 DNA sequence: TGTGCCACCAGCAGAGGAAATCTAGCGGGAGGTTCTGAGACCCAGTACTTC. Translation gives CATSRGNLAGGSETQYF. The V gene is TRBV15, the J gene TRBJ2-5; 11 positions agree with TRBD2. Looked up from germline, CDR1 is LNHNV and CDR2 is YYDKDF (reference sequence). Trimming took 1 base from V and 5 from J; bases not matched to a gene: 9. The CDR3 sequence is 17 residues long.

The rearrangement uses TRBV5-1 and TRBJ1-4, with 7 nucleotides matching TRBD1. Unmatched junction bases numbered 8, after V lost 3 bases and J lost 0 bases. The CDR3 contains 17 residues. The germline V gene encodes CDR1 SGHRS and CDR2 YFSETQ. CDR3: CASSSGQLFTTNEKLFF. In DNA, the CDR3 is TGCGCCAGCAGCTCGGGACAGCTTTTCACAACTAATGAAAAACTGTTTTTT.

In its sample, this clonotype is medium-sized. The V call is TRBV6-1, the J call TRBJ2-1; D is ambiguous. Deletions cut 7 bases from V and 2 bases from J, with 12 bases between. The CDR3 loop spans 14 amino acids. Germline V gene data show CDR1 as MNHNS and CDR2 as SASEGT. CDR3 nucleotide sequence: TGTGCCAGCACTTTAGCCCCAACCTACAATGAGCAGTTCTTC. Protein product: CASTLAPTYNEQFF.

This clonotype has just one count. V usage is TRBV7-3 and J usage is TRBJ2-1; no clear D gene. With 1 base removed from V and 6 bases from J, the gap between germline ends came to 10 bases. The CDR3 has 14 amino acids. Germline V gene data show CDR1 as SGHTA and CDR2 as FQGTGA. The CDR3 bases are TGTGCCAGCAGCTTAATGCTAGGGCCCAATGAGCAGTTCTTC. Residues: CASSLMLGPNEQFF.

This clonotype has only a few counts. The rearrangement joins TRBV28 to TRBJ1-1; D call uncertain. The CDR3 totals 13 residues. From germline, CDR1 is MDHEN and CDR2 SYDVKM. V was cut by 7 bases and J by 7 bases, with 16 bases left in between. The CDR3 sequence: CASNGGEIIEAFF. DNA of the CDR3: TGTGCCAGCAATGGAGGCGAAATCATTGAAGCTTTCTTT. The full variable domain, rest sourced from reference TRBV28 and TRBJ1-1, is DVKVTQSSRYLVKRTGEKVFLECVQDMDHENMFWYRQDPGLGLRLIYFSYDVKMKEKGDIPEGYSVSREKKERFSLILESASTNQTSMYLCASNGGEIIEAFFGQGTRLTVV.

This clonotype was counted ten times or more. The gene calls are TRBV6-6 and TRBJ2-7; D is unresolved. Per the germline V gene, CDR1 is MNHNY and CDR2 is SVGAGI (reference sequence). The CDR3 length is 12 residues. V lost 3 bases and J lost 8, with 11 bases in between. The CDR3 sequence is CASSYPQEKQYF. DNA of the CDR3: TGTGCCAGCAGTTATCCCCAGGAGAAGCAGTACTTC.

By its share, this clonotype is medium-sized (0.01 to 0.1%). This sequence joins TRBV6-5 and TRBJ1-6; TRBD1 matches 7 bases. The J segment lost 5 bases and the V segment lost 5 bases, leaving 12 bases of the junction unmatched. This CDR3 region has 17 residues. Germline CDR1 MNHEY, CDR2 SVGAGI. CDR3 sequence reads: CASSEAVRQGNNSPLHF. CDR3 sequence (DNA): TGTGCCAGCAGTGAAGCCGTGCGACAGGGCAATAATTCACCCCTCCACTTT.

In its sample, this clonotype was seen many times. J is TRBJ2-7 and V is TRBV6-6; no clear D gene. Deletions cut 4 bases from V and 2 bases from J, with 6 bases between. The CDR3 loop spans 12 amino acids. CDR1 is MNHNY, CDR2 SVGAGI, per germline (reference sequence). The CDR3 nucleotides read TGTGCCAGCAGTTCCCATCCCTACGAGCAGTACTTC. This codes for CASSSHPYEQYF.